Sequencing of this T cell receptor beta chain was carried out in a study of T-cell memory formation after mild COVID-19. V lost 4 bases to trimming and J lost 8 bases, with 18 bases between them. CDR1 is SGDLS and CDR2 is YYNGEE in the germline V gene. The CDR3 sequence is 14 residues long. Ten or more counts support this clonotype. The antigen is undetermined. The authors produced TCR alpha and TCR beta cDNA libraries with sample barcodes and UMIs by 5'RACE using constant-segment primers. TCRdb reprocessed the 5' RACE reads with MiXCR, giving one entry per CDR3 protein. The repertoire holds some 340,000 distinct CDR3 sequences, with roughly 13% as singletons. Study-wide points: Whether day 37 second-wave clones are SARS-CoV-2-specific was not confirmed. Contracting CD4+ clones sat mainly in CM and EM; CD8+ in EMRA. Memory from before infection featured some responding clones, which suggests cross-reactive memory joined.

The sequence was collected from a young man who had mild COVID-19 (a few samples of this study predate the infection). Cell type and time point are not known. Sequenced sample: PBMCs or a T cell subset sorted from them (not recorded which). The chain combines TRBV9 with TRBJ1-2; D ambiguous. The CDR3 reads CASSTGVPRGGYTF. The CDR3 coding sequence is TGTGCCAGCAGCACCGGGGTCCCCCGCGGAGGCTACACCTTC.